The 14 T cell receptor beta chains reported below all come from one sample, sequenced in a study of blood T cell repertoires in COVID-19. Data came from immunoSEQ multiplex PCR; TCRdb stores just in-frame clones and leaves some out. The sample yields roughly 120,000 clones, around 90% seen once. Source material: peripheral blood. These receptors all come from a man aged 45-65 years with active COVID-19.

The V and J genes are TRBV30 and TRBJ1-2, with D perhaps matching TRBD1 (5 bases). Deletions cut 2 bases from V and 5 bases from J, with 12 bases between. CDR3 size: 13 residues. CDR1 is GTSNPN, CDR2 SVGIG, per germline (reference sequence). CDR3 loop: CAWSPQTVYGYTF. The CDR3 DNA reads TGTGCCTGGAGTCCACAGACAGTATATGGCTACACCTTC. Combining the CDR3 with reference TRBV30 and TRBJ1-2 gives the whole variable domain SQTIHQWPATLVQPVGSPLSLECTVEGTSNPNLYWYRQAAGRGLQLLFYSVGIGQISSEVPQNLSASRPQDRQFILSSKKLLLSDSGFYLCAWSPQTVYGYTFGSGTRLTVV.

V gene TRBV6-5 combines with J gene TRBJ1-2; D perhaps matches TRBD1 (6 bases). The CDR3 consists of 15 residues. The germline V and J ends were trimmed by 6 bases and 3 bases, with 17 bases remaining between them. The germline V gene encodes CDR1 MNHEY and CDR2 SVGAGI. This CDR3 is CASRLQGNSDYGYTF. CDR3 in DNA: TGTGCCAGCAGACTACAGGGTAATAGTGACTATGGCTACACCTTC.

This chain joins TRBV6-5 and TRBJ1-2; 9 bases match TRBD1. Germline CDR1 MNHEY, CDR2 SVGAGI. This CDR3 spans 13 amino acids. The V and J ends lost 6 bases and 8 bases, in that order; junction bases with no gene match: 7. The CDR3 is CASRSDRGRGYTF. The CDR3 DNA reads as TGTGCCAGCAGATCGGACAGGGGAAGAGGCTACACCTTC.

The rearrangement uses TRBV2 and TRBJ2-3, with 7 positions matching TRBD1. The J segment lost 1 base and the V segment lost 7 bases, leaving 2 bases of the junction unmatched. Germline V lookup: CDR1 SNHLY, CDR2 FYNNEI. CDR3 length: 13 amino acids. CDR3: CASKTGGTDTQYF. In DNA, the CDR3 is TGTGCCAGCAAAACAGGGGGCACAGATACGCAGTATTTT.

The chain uses TRBV5-6 and TRBJ2-7, with D maybe TRBD1 (5 bases). V shed 1 base and J shed 3 bases, with 8 bases lying between them. CDR1 and CDR2 (germline): SGHDT, YYEEEE. This CDR3 comprises 13 residues. CDR3 residues: CASSLWGSYEQYF. CDR3 DNA sequence: TGTGCCAGCAGCTTGTGGGGCAGCTACGAGCAGTACTTC.

This clone showed up just once. V and J are TRBV7-6 and TRBJ2-2, with a tentative D call TRBD1 (6 bases). Trimming removed 5 bases from V and 2 bases from J, with 12 bases in between. The CDR3 is 15 amino acids. Germline CDR1 is SGHVS and CDR2 is FNYEAQ. The CDR3 region is CASSQQGFNTGELFF. DNA for the CDR3: TGTGCCAGCAGCCAACAGGGTTTTAACACCGGGGAGCTGTTTTTT.

The chain recombines TRBV11-3 with TRBJ2-5; tentative D call: TRBD2 (5 bases). This CDR3 is 16 amino acids long. The V gene's germline CDR1 is SGHNT and CDR2 YENEEA. Trimming cost V 2 bases and J 4 bases, with 17 bases left between them. CDR3 bases: TGTGCCAGCAGCTTATCCGGCTTAAGCGGAGGAGAGACCCAGTACTTC. It translates to CASSLSGLSGGETQYF.

The chain uses TRBV9 and TRBJ2-2; the match to TRBD2 covers 7 bases. The V gene end was trimmed by 9 bases and the J gene end by 5 bases; junction bases not matched to a gene: 7. The CDR3 has 13 residues. The germline V gene encodes CDR1 SGDLS and CDR2 YYNGEE. The CDR3 nucleotides read TGTGCCACCTCTGTGGGGGGGACCGGGGAGCTGTTTTTT. This sequence encodes CATSVGGTGELFF. Supplemented by reference TRBV9 and TRBJ2-2, the full variable domain reads DSGVTQTPKHLITATGQRVTLRCSPRSGDLSVYWYQQSLDQGLQFLIQYYNGEERAKGNILERFSAQQFPDLHSELNLSSLELGDSALYFCATSVGGTGELFFGEGSRLTVL.

The chain couples TRBV29-1 to TRBJ2-5; D gene ambiguous. CDR1 SQVTM and CDR2 ANQGSEA come from the germline V gene. V dropped 4 bases and J dropped 2 bases, with 5 bases sitting between them. The CDR3 is 11 amino acids. The CDR3 DNA reads as TGCAGCGTTGGGCCTCAAGAGACCCAGTACTTC. It translates to CSVGPQETQYF.

This chain uses TRBV7-2 with TRBJ2-5; 10 positions match TRBD2. The germline gives CDR1 SGHTA, CDR2 FQGNSA. Trimming cost V 5 bases and J 3 bases; bases outside gene matches: 12. CDR3 length: 17 amino acids. Here the CDR3 reads CASSAPRTSGAKETQYF. As DNA, the CDR3 is TGTGCCAGCAGCGCTCCCCGGACTAGCGGAGCAAAAGAGACCCAGTACTTC. Full variable domain (outside the CDR3, taken from reference TRBV7-2 and TRBJ2-5): GAGVSQSPSNKVTEKGKDVELRCDPISGHTALYWYRQSLGQGLEFLIYFQGNSAPDKSGLPSDRFSAERTGGSVSTLTIQRTQQEDSAVYLCASSAPRTSGAKETQYFGPGTRLLVL.

This clone was seen only once. The chain combines TRBV5-1 with TRBJ2-3; 11 bases are a match to TRBD1. The J segment lost 4 bases and the V segment lost 4 bases, leaving 8 bases of the junction unmatched. Germline assignment: CDR1 SGHRS and CDR2 YFSETQ. CDR3 size: 16 residues. The chain's CDR3 is CASSLGQGVVSDTQYF. The DNA of the CDR3 is TGCGCCAGCAGCCTGGGACAGGGGGTCGTATCAGATACGCAGTATTTT.

V gene TRBV30 combines with J gene TRBJ1-2; unclear D gene. This CDR3 spans 13 amino acids. With 3 bases removed from V and 4 bases from J, the gap between germline ends came to 12 bases. Germline loops: CDR1 GTSNPN, CDR2 SVGIG (reference sequence). This CDR3 reads CAWSVRGSYGYTF. CDR3 nucleotide sequence: TGTGCCTGGAGCGTCCGAGGGTCCTATGGCTACACCTTC.

The chain carries TRBV27 and TRBJ2-7; a weak D match, TRBD2 (5 bases). Germline V gives CDR1 MNHEY, CDR2 SMNVEV (reference sequence). V lost 5 bases, J lost 3 bases, and 20 bases lay in between. The length of the CDR3 is 16 residues. The CDR3, as DNA: TGTGCCAGCAGTCCCCGGTCAACTAGAGGAGTCTACGAGCAGTACGTC. Translated, it gives CASSPRSTRGVYEQYV.

The J gene is TRBJ1-5, the V gene TRBV11-2; 9 bases map to TRBD1. The V segment lost 5 bases and the J segment 2 bases; nucleotides outside the gene matches: 1. Germline V gene lookup returns CDR1 SGHAT and CDR2 FQNNGV. This CDR3 is 14 amino acids long. The CDR3 DNA sequence: TGTGCCAGCAGCCGGGACAGGGGCAATCAGCCCCAGCATTTT. Amino acids: CASSRDRGNQPQHF.